The T cell receptor (beta chain) described here comes from a study of control samples from healthy donors and cancer patients. V was clipped by 5 bases and J by 3 bases, with 12 bases between them. Germline V gene data show CDR1 as SGHKS and CDR2 as YYEKEE (reference sequence). The CDR3 loop spans 13 amino acids. Sequencing used immunoSEQ multiplex PCR; TCRdb keeps in-frame clones, though not all of them. Among approximately 110,000 clones listed, approximately 90% were seen once. V and J are TRBV5-5 and TRBJ2-7; D possibly corresponds to TRBD2 (5 bases). This TCR was sampled from a woman aged 50 to 65 in good health. Material for sequencing was blood. The CDR3 DNA reads as TGTGCCAGCAGTTGGACTGTGGGCTACGAGCAGTACGTC. It yields the protein CASSWTVGYEQYV.